This is a list of T cell receptor beta chains from one sample in a study of T cell responses to AZD1222 COVID-19 vaccine. The assay was immunoSEQ multiplex PCR, and TCRdb's table has in-frame clones only and misses some. Seen here are tens of thousands of clones, about 93% observed once, and the top ten hold more than 6%. The sequencing here drew on peripheral blood, taken 28 days after the second dose of the MenACWY control vaccine. These receptors were obtained from an adult who received the MenACWY meningococcal vaccine as a control. CDR3s include the opening cysteine and the closing phenylalanine or tryptophan. The order of the fields is V gene, J gene, clone size, D gene, CDR3 protein, CDR3 DNA. D genes are given only for firm matches. Only part of the rows carry a size: once, few, many, or a class if the clone is expanded.

TRBV19,TRBJ2-7,NA,NA,CASSIADSYEQYF,TGTGCCAGTAGTATAGCCGACTCCTACGAGCAGTACTTC
TRBV5-1,TRBJ1-2,NA,NA,CASSLATANYGYTF,TGCGCCAGCAGCTTGGCGACGGCTAACTATGGCTACACCTTC
TRBV28,TRBJ1-5,NA,TRBD1,CASRRQGGSNQPQHF,TGTGCCAGCAGGCGACAGGGGGGAAGCAATCAGCCCCAGCATTTT
TRBV10-3,TRBJ2-2,NA,NA,CAISAGNTGELFF,TGTGCCATCTCGGCAGGGAACACCGGGGAGCTGTTTTTT
TRBV5-4,TRBJ2-1,NA,TRBD2,CASSLGTSLIQFF,TGTGCCAGCAGCCTAGGGACTAGCCTCATTCAGTTCTTC
TRBV5-4,TRBJ2-5,NA,NA,CASSNQIEETQYF,TGTGCCAGCAGCAATCAGATTGAAGAGACCCAGTACTTC
TRBV4-3,TRBJ1-6,NA,NA,CASSQARGPAGSPLHF,TGCGCCAGCAGCCAAGCGAGAGGGCCAGCGGGTTCACCCCTCCACTTT
TRBV5-1,TRBJ2-3,NA,NA,CASSLGWQGNTDTQYF,TGCGCCAGCAGCTTGGGTTGGCAGGGGAACACAGATACGCAGTATTTT
TRBV5-1,TRBJ2-7,NA,TRBD1,CASSLVPDRASYEQYF,TGCGCCAGCAGCTTGGTCCCGGACAGGGCCTCCTACGAGCAGTACTTC
TRBV5-6,TRBJ2-1,NA,TRBD1,CASRRGQYNGAEQFF,TGTGCCAGCAGGAGGGGACAGTACAACGGTGCTGAGCAGTTCTTC
TRBV19,TRBJ2-7,once,NA,CASKGGLFGEQYF,TGTGCCAGTAAGGGGGGTTTGTTTGGCGAGCAGTACTTC
TRBV29-1,TRBJ2-2,few,NA,CSVGDMVAGELFF,TGCAGCGTTGGGGATATGGTTGCCGGGGAGCTGTTTTTT
TRBV7-6,TRBJ2-2,NA,TRBD2,CASSPSFSGQTGELFF,TGTGCCAGCAGCCCTTCCTTTAGCGGGCAGACCGGGGAGCTGTTTTTT
TRBV14,TRBJ2-1,NA,NA,CASSQTFNEQFF,TGTGCCAGCAGTCAGACCTTCAATGAGCAGTTCTTC
TRBV27,TRBJ2-2,NA,TRBD2,CASSSGRAVTGELFF,TGTGCCAGCTCTAGCGGGAGGGCCGTAACCGGGGAGCTGTTTTTT
TRBV7-6,TRBJ2-7,NA,TRBD2,CASSPLAGDGDEQYF,TGTGCCAGCAGCCCTCTAGCGGGAGACGGGGACGAGCAGTACTTC
TRBV6-2/TRBV6-3,TRBJ1-1,NA,TRBD1,CASSGGGADTEAFF,TGTGCCAGCAGTGGAGGGGGCGCGGACACTGAAGCTTTCTTT
TRBV5-5,TRBJ1-1,NA,NA,CASTDGQNTEAFF,TGTGCCAGCACCGACGGACAAAACACTGAAGCTTTCTTT
TRBV30,TRBJ1-1,NA,NA,CAWTGDTEAFF,TGTGCCTGGACGGGAGACACTGAAGCTTTCTTT
TRBV6-5,TRBJ1-3,NA,NA,CASRIQGSGNTIYF,TGTGCCAGCAGGATCCAGGGCTCTGGAAACACCATATATTTT